The next 16 T cell receptor beta chains were all read from a single sample in a study of T-cell reconstitution after alpha-beta-depleted transplantation in children. Preparing the TCRbeta library involved the use of unique molecular identifiers. TCRdb passed the PCR reads through MiXCR, listing each CDR3 protein once. The table has fewer than 350,000 distinct CDR3 sequences, over 9% seen once; the top ten hold about 8%. This material consisted of PBMCs, taken before TCRalphabeta/CD19-depleted stem cell transplant. The receptors derive from a boy younger than two with acute myeloid leukemia, due to receive a stem cell transplant.

CDR3 loop: CASSAPERGGGYEQYF. Written as DNA, the CDR3 is TGTGCCAGCAGCGCCCCCGAGCGGGGGGGCGGGTACGAGCAGTACTTC. The chain uses TRBV7-2 and TRBJ2-7, with 10 bases aligning to TRBD2. The J segment lost 4 bases and the V segment lost 5 bases, leaving 11 bases of the junction unmatched. Germline CDR1 SGHTA, CDR2 FQGNSA. The CDR3 runs to 16 residues.

This clonotype showed up many times. This chain uses TRBV29-1 with TRBJ2-5; D is possibly TRBD2 (6 bases). Germline assignment: CDR1 SQVTM and CDR2 ANQGSEA. The V and J ends lost 2 bases and 1 base respectively, with 11 bases between them. This CDR3 has 14 residues. The CDR3 region is CSVERFSGQETQYF. The DNA of the CDR3 is TGCAGCGTTGAACGTTTTAGCGGCCAAGAGACCCAGTACTTC.

This clonotype has at least ten counts. This chain uses TRBV4-2 with TRBJ2-5; 10 nucleotides agree with TRBD2. The CDR3 extends over 15 amino acids. V dropped 4 bases and J dropped 5; count of bases not matched to a gene: 7. CDR1 and CDR2 from the germline V gene are LGHNA and YNFKEQ. CDR3 loop: CASSLERGGRETQYF. DNA for the CDR3: TGTGCCAGCAGCCTTGAGCGGGGGGGCAGGGAGACCCAGTACTTC.

In its sample, this clonotype was seen many times. The chain joins TRBV27 to TRBJ2-3, with TRBD2 matching over 10 bases. This CDR3 has 15 residues. V gave up 6 bases and J gave up 6 bases; unmatched junction bases: 9. From germline, CDR1 is MNHEY and CDR2 SMNVEV (reference sequence). The CDR3 loop is CASSRLAGVGDTQYF. CDR3 DNA: TGTGCCAGCAGCCGGCTAGCGGGAGTCGGGGATACGCAGTATTTT.

This clonotype occurred many times. The V gene is TRBV14, the J gene TRBJ2-7; the match to TRBD1 covers 8 bases. The germline V gene has CDR1 SGHDN and CDR2 FVKESK. V shed 4 bases and J 2 bases; nucleotides not matched to a gene: 4. This CDR3 spans 14 amino acids. The CDR3 nucleotides read TGTGCCAGCAGCCGCGGCAGGGGGCCCTACGAGCAGTACTTC. This codes for CASSRGRGPYEQYF.

The chain carries TRBV12-5 and TRBJ2-1; 10 nucleotides match TRBD2. The CDR3 runs 16 residues. After removal of 1 base from V and 8 bases from J, the junction contained 8 bases not matched to a gene. Germline values: CDR1 LGHNT, CDR2 FRNRAP. The CDR3 DNA reads TGTGCTAGTGGTTTGGGTCTAGCGGGAGAGTCCCATGAGCAGTTCTTC. Translated, it gives CASGLGLAGESHEQFF.

This clonotype came up many times. The chain carries TRBV29-1 and TRBJ2-5, with TRBD1 matching 7 bases. V lost 4 bases, J lost 0 bases, and 5 bases stayed unmatched. Germline V lookup: CDR1 SQVTM, CDR2 ANQGSEA. The CDR3 is made up of 14 amino acids. CDR3 sequence: CSVVDRAYQETQYF. Written as DNA, the CDR3 is TGCAGCGTTGTTGACAGGGCTTACCAAGAGACCCAGTACTTC.

This clonotype came up many times. J is TRBJ2-1 and V is TRBV13; TRBD1 agrees at 9 bases. Germline CDR1 is PRHDT and CDR2 is FYEKMQ (reference sequence). V shed 5 bases and J 9 bases; nucleotides not matched to a gene: 8. The CDR3 has 14 amino acids. CDR3 sequence: CASSPGTGKPEQFF. CDR3 DNA sequence: TGTGCCAGCAGCCCCGGGACAGGGAAGCCTGAGCAGTTCTTC.

At least ten counts were recorded for this clonotype. CDR3 sequence (DNA): TGTGCCAGCAGTCACCGACAGGGTCAAGAGACCCAGTACTTC. Its translation is CASSHRQGQETQYF. This chain uses TRBV6-2 or TRBV6-3 with TRBJ2-5; 7 nucleotides line up with TRBD1. Per the germline V gene, CDR1 is MNHEY and CDR2 is SVGEGT. CDR3 size: 14 residues. V was pared by 5 bases and J by 2 bases, with 5 bases of the junction left unmatched.

This clonotype was seen more than once but under ten times. The gene calls are TRBV3-1 and TRBJ2-2; 8 nucleotides align to TRBD1. V dropped 3 bases and J dropped 8; count of bases not matched to a gene: 8. In germline, CDR1 is LGHDT, CDR2 YNNKEL (reference sequence). This CDR3 has 15 residues. The CDR3 region has the DNA TGTGCCAGCAGCCATGACCCCCAGGGGGCAGGGGAGCTGTTTTTT. Translating gives CASSHDPQGAGELFF.

The sample holds many counts of this clonotype. The chain combines TRBV5-5 with TRBJ1-1; maybe TRBD1 (6 bases). Trimming took off 0 bases at V and 6 bases at J, with 9 bases between the two ends. The CDR3 covers 13 residues. The germline V gene encodes CDR1 SGHKS and CDR2 YYEKEE (reference sequence). CDR3 protein: CASSLEGVAEAFF. The CDR3 coding sequence is TGTGCCAGCAGCTTGGAGGGGGTAGCTGAAGCTTTCTTT.

This clonotype was observed at least ten times. The chain has TRBV6-5 and TRBJ2-7, with D unresolved. CDR1 and CDR2 from the germline V gene are MNHEY and SVGAGI. Trimming took off 2 bases at V and 2 bases at J, with 10 bases between the two ends. CDR3 length equals 14 residues. The CDR3 sequence: CASSYRGLTYEQYF. CDR3 sequence (DNA): TGTGCCAGCAGTTACAGAGGATTGACCTACGAGCAGTACTTC.

The chain links TRBV20-1 to TRBJ2-7; perhaps D is TRBD1 or TRBD2 (7 bases each). CDR1 is DFQATT and CDR2 is SNEGSKA in the germline V gene (reference sequence). V was cut by 4 bases and J by 5 bases, with 27 bases left in between. CDR3 size: 17 residues. The CDR3 is CSAKRNRWGGGFDEQYF. The DNA for the CDR3 is TGCAGTGCTAAACGTAACCGATGGGGAGGGGGCTTCGACGAGCAGTACTTC.

In its sample, this clonotype was seen many times. The chain has TRBV6-1 and TRBJ2-1, with 8 bases fitting TRBD2. Germline CDR1 is MNHNS and CDR2 is SASEGT. Germline trimming cut 2 bases from V and 3 bases from J; bases unmatched to any gene: 3. The CDR3 has 15 residues. This CDR3 reads CASSEIRGGYNEQFF. CDR3 DNA sequence: TGTGCCAGCAGTGAAATACGGGGGGGCTACAATGAGCAGTTCTTC.

To note about this clonotype: A clone one base away is much larger, so this may be a read error. The CDR3 ends on some other residue instead of the conserved phenylalanine or tryptophan, so this is likely a read error. The chain links TRBV12-3 or TRBV12-4 to TRBJ1-2; 7 nucleotides line up with TRBD1. J lost 2 bases, V lost 6 bases, and 9 bases had no gene match. The CDR3 runs 15 residues. CDR3 protein: CASSLDRRINYGYTS. CDR3 in DNA: TGTGCCAGCAGCTTGGACAGGCGCATCAACTATGGCTACACCTCC.

The sample holds many counts of this clonotype. V is TRBV12-3 or TRBV12-4 and J is TRBJ2-7; 7 nucleotides align to TRBD1. The V segment lost 8 bases and the J segment 11 bases; nucleotides outside the gene matches: 9. This CDR3 has 11 residues. The CDR3 nucleotides are TGTGCCAGCGGACGGGGACAGCAGGAGTACTTC. Protein: CASGRGQQEYF.